The clone carrying this T cell receptor (beta chain) was seen a few times. The antigen is undetermined. TCRdb passed the 5' RACE reads through MiXCR, listing each CDR3 protein once. The data contain a few hundred thousand distinct CDR3 sequences, roughly 8% of them seen just once; the ten biggest clones take up about 14%. CDR3 length equals 12 residues. The ends lost 7 bases at V and 15 bases at J; junction bases unmatched: 8. In germline, CDR1 is SQVTM, CDR2 ANQGSEA. This sample is drawn from a study of CD8 T cells in ankylosing spondylitis. Study-wide results and caveats: Among TCR beta sequences, a motif of several highly homologous variants appeared characteristic of ankylosing spondylitis blood.

V and J are TRBV29-1 and TRBJ2-1, with 14 bases aligning to TRBD2. Input material: blood, either unsorted or a sorted T cell fraction (not recorded which). The source of this sequence is a male donor with ankylosing spondylitis. CDR3 DNA: TGCAGCGCAATGGGACTAGCGGGAGCGCGGTTCTTC. Protein: CSAMGLAGARFF.